This TCR beta chain was captured by sequencing in a study of patients and donors after allogeneic stem cell transplantation. This clonotype was observed a handful of times. TCRdb re-analysed the RT-PCR reads in MiXCR, keeping a single row per CDR3 protein. The sample lists 800,000 to 1,000,000 distinct CDR3 sequences; more than 15% were seen once. Trimming removed 0 bases from V and 0 bases from J; junction bases left unmatched: 2. Germline loops: CDR1 SGHRS, CDR2 YFSETQ. The length of the CDR3 is 15 residues. V and J are TRBV5-1 and TRBJ2-7, with 8 bases identical to TRBD1. The specimen sequenced was blood, either unsorted or a sorted T cell fraction (not recorded which). This sequence was found in a human donor who was either an allogeneic HSCT recipient or a stem cell or donor lymphocyte infusion donor (not recorded which). It is not recorded whose cells these are; they may come from a transplant donor. CDR3 protein: CASSLGGTGSYEQYF. The CDR3 DNA reads as TGCGCCAGCAGCTTGGGCGGGACAGGCTCCTACGAGCAGTACTTC.